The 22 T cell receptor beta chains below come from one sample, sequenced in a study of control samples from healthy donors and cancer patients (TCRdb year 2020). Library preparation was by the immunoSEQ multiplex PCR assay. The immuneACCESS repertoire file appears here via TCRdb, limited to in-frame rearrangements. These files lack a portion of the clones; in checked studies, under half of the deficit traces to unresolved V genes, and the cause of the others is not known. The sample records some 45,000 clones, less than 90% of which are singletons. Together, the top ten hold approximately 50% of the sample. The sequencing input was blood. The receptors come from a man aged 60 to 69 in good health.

CDR3 in amino acids: CASSSQDLVLNSPLHF. The CDR3 DNA reads TGTGCCAGCAGCTCCCAAGACCTGGTCTTGAATTCACCCCTCCACTTT. The rearrangement uses TRBV9 and TRBJ1-6; D not certain. Germline loops: CDR1 SGDLS, CDR2 YYNGEE. Trimming removed 4 bases from V and 7 bases from J, with 18 bases in between. There are 16 residues in the CDR3.

The CDR3 DNA follows: TGCAGCGTTGAAGATTGGGCAGGGAGGGCCTCTAACTATGGCTACACCTTC. This gives the protein CSVEDWAGRASNYGYTF. The chain carries TRBV29-1 and TRBJ1-2, with D possibly being TRBD1 (5 bases). Per germline, CDR1 SQVTM and CDR2 ANQGSEA. With 0 bases removed from V and 0 bases from J, the gap between germline ends came to 17 bases. This CDR3 is 17 amino acids long.

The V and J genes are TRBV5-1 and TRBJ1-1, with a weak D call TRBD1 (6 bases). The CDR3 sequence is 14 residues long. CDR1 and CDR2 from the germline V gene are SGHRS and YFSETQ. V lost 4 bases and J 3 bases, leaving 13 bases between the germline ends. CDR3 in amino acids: CASSPGDTYTEAFF. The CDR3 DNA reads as TGCGCCAGCAGCCCCGGGGACACGTACACTGAAGCTTTCTTT.

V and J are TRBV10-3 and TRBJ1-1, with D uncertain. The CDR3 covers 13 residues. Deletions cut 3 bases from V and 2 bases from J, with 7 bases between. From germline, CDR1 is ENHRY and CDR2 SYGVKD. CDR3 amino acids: CAISEKGNTEAFF. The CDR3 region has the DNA TGTGCCATCAGTGAAAAGGGAAACACTGAAGCTTTCTTT.

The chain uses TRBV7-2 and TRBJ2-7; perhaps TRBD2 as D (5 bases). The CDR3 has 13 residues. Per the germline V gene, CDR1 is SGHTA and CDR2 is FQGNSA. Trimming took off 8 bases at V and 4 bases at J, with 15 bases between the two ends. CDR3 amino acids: CASAGGYGYEQYF. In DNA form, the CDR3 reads TGTGCCAGCGCCGGCGGGTACGGGTACGAGCAGTACTTC.

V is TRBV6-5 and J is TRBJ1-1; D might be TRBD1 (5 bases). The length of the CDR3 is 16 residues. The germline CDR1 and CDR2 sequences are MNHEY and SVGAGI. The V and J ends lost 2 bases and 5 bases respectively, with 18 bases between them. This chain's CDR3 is CASSYEFLGGRTEAFF. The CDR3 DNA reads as TGTGCCAGCAGTTACGAGTTCCTCGGGGGAAGAACTGAAGCTTTCTTT.

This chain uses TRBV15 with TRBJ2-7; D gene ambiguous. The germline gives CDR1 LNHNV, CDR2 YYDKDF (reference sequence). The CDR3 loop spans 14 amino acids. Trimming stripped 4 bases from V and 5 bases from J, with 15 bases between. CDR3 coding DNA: TGTGCCACCAGCATGGAGCTACTCAGCCACGAGCAGTACTTC. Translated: CATSMELLSHEQYF.

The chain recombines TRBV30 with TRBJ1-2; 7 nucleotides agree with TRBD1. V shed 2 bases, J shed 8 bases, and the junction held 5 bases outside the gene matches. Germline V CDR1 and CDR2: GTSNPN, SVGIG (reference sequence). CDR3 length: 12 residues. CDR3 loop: CAWSPTGVGYTF. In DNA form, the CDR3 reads TGTGCCTGGAGTCCTACAGGGGTAGGCTACACCTTC.

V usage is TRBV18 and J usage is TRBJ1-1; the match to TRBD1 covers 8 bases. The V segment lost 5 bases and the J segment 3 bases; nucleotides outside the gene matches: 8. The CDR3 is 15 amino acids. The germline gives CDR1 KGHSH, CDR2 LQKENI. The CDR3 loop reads CASSFQGASDTEAFF. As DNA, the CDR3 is TGTGCCAGCTCATTTCAGGGGGCGTCGGACACTGAAGCTTTCTTT.

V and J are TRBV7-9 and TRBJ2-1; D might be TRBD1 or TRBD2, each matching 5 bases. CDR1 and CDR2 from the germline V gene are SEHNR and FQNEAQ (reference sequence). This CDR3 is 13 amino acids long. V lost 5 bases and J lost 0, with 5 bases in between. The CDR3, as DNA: TGTGCCAGCAGCGGGGGCTCCTACAATGAGCAGTTCTTC. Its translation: CASSGGSYNEQFF.

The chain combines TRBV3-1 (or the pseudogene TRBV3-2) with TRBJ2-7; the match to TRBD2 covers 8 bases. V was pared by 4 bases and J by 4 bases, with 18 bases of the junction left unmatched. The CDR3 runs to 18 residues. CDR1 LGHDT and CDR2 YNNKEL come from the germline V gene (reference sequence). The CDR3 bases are TGTGCCAGCAGCCCCCTAAGACCGAGCGGGGGCGTATTTTACGAGCAGTACTTC. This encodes CASSPLRPSGGVFYEQYF.

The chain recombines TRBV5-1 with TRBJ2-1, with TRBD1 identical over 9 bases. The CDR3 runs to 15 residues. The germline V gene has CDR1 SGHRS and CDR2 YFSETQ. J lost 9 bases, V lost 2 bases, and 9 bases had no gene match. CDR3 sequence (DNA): TGCGCCAGCAGCTTAGGGACAGGGAGCGGGCGTGAGCAGTTCTTC. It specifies CASSLGTGSGREQFF.

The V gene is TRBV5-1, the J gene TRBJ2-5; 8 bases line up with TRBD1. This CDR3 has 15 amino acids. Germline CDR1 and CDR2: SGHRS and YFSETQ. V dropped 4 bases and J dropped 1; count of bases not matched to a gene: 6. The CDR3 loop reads CASSGRDRLQETQYF. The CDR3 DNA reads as TGCGCCAGCAGCGGCCGGGACAGGCTCCAAGAGACCCAGTACTTC.

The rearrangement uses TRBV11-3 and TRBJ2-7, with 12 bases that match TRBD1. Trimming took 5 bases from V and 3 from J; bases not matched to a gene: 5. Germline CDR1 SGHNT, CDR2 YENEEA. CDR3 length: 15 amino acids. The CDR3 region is CASSSRDRGHYEQYF. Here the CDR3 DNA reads TGTGCCAGCAGCAGCCGGGACAGGGGGCACTACGAGCAGTACTTC.

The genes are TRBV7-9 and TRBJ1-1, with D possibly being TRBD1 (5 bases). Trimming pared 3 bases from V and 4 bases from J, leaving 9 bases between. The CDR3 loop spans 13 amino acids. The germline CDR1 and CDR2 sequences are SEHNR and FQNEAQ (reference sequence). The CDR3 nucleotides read TGTGCCAGCAGCTTTAGGGGAGGCACTGAAGCTTTCTTT. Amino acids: CASSFRGGTEAFF.

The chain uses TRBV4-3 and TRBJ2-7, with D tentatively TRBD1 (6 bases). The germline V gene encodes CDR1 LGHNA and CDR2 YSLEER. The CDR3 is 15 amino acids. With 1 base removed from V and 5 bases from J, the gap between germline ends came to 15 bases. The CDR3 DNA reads TGCGCCAGCAGCCAAGGACTACAGGGAAACCACGAGCAGTACTTC. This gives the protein CASSQGLQGNHEQYF.

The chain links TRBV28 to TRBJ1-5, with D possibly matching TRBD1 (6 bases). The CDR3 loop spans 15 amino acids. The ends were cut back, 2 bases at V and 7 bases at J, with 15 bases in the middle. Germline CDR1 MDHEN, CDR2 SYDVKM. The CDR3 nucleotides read TGTGCCAGCAGTTTAGTCAAAACAGGGAGGCAGCCCCAGCATTTT. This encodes CASSLVKTGRQPQHF. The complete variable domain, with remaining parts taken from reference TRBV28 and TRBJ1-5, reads DVKVTQSSRYLVKRTGEKVFLECVQDMDHENMFWYRQDPGLGLRLIYFSYDVKMKEKGDIPEGYSVSREKKERFSLILESASTNQTSMYLCASSLVKTGRQPQHFGDGTRLSIL.

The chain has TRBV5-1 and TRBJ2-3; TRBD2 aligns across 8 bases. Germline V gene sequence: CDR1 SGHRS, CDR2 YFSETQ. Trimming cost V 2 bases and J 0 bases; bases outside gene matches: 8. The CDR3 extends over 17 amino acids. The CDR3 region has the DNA TGCGCCAGCAGCTTCGACGGCCGGGGGGGCAGCACAGATACGCAGTATTTT. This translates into CASSFDGRGGSTDTQYF.

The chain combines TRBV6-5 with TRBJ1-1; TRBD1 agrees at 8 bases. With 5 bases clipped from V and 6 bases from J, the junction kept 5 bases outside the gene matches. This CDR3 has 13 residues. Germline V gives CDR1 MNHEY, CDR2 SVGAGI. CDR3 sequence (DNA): TGTGCCAGCAGTCGAGAACAGGGGGCTGAAGCTTTCTTT. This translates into CASSREQGAEAFF.

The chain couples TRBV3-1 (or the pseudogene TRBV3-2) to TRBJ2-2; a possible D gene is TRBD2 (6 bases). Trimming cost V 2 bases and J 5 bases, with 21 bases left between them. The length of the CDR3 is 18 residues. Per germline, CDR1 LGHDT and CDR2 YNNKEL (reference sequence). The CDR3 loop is CASSQFRGKMERTGELFF. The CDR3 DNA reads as TGTGCCAGCAGCCAATTCCGGGGGAAAATGGAGAGGACCGGGGAGCTGTTTTTT.

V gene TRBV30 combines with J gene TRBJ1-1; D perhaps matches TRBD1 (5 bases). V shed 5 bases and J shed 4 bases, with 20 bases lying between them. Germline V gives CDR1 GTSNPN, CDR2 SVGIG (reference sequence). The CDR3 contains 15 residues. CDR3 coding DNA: TGTGCCTGGGGCCCCGGGTTTCAGGGAGGCACTGAAGCTTTCTTT. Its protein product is CAWGPGFQGGTEAFF.

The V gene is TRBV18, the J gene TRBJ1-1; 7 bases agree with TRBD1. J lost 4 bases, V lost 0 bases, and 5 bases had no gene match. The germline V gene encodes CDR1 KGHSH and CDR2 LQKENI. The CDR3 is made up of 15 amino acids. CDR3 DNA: TGTGCCAGCTCACCACCTTCAGGGGGAATCACTGAAGCTTTCTTT. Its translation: CASSPPSGGITEAFF.